This T cell receptor (beta chain) was sequenced for a study of OX40 agonist ivuxolimab in advanced cancers. Study as a whole: Under the entry rules, prior anti-PD-1, anti-PD-L1 or anti-CTLA-4 therapy was allowed, and 40% had some. Two patients with cutaneous melanoma and one with hepatocellular carcinoma, three in total, showed partial responses.

Study results and limitations: CD8+ T cells showed, on average, more clonal expansion than CD4+ cells.

As concerns this clone: Its matching antigen is unknown.

The germline V gene has CDR1 LGHNA and CDR2 YNFKEQ. V lost 1 base, J lost 1 base, and 12 bases stayed unmatched. The CDR3 sequence is 18 residues long. The repertoire was sequenced with immunoSEQ multiplex PCR; TCRdb's copy has only in-frame clones and lacks some. Among tens of thousands of clones listed, less than 90% were seen once. The TCR comes from an adult with an advanced solid tumor such as melanoma, head and neck, liver or kidney cancer. The sequencing here drew on CD4+ or CD8+ T cells sorted from blood, taken in a trial of the OX40 agonist ivuxolimab. The V call is TRBV4-2, the J call TRBJ2-5; 7 bases fit TRBD2. The DNA of the CDR3 is TGTGCCAGCAGCCAAGGACTAACGGGAGGTACCCCCCAAGAGACCCAGTACTTC. Its translation: CASSQGLTGGTPQETQYF.